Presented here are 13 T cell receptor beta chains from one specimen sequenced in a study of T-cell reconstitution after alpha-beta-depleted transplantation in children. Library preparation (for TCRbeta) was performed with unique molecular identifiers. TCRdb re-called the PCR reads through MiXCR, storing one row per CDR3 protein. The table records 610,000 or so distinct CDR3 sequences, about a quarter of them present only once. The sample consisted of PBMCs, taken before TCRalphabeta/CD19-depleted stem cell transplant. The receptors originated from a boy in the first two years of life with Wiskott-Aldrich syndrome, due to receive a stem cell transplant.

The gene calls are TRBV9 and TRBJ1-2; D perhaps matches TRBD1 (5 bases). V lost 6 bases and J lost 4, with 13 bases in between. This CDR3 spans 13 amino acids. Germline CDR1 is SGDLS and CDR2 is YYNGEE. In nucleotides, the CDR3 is TGTGCCAGCAACCAAAGGGGCGGCTATGGCTACACCTTC. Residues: CASNQRGGYGYTF.

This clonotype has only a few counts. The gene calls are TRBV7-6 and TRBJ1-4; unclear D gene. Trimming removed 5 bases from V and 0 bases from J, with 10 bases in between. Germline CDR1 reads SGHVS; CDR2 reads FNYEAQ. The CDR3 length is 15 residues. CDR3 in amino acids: CASSRRQATNEKLFF. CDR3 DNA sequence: TGTGCCAGCAGCCGTAGGCAGGCAACTAATGAAAAACTGTTTTTT.

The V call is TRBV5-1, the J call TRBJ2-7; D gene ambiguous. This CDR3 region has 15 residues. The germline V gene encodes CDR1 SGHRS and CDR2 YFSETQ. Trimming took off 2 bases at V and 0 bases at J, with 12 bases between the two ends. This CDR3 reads CASSLRDRISYEQYF. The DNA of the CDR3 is TGCGCCAGCAGCTTAAGGGATCGGATCTCCTACGAGCAGTACTTC.

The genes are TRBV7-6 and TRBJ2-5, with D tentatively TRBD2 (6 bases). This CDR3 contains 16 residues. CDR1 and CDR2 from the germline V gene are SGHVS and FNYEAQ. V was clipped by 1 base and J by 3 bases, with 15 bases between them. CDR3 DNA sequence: TGTGCCAGCAGCTTAGGTTCGGGAGTAGATAAAGAGACCCAGTACTTC. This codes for CASSLGSGVDKETQYF.

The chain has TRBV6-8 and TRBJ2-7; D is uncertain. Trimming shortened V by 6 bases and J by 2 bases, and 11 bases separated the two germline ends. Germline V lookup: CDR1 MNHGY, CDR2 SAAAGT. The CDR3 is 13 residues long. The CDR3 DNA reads TGTGCCAGCAGGAGCGCAGGCCCCTACGAGCAGTACTTC. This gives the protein CASRSAGPYEQYF.

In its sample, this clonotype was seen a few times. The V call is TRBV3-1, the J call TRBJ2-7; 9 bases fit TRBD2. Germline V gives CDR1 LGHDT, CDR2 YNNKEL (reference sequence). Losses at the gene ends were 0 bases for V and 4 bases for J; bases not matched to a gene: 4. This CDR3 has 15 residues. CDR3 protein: CASSQDPLAGYEQYF. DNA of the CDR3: TGTGCCAGCAGCCAAGATCCACTAGCGGGTTACGAGCAGTACTTC.

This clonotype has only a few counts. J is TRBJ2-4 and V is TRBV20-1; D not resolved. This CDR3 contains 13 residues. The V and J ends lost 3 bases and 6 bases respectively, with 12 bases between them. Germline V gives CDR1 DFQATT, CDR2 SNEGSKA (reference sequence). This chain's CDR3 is CSASVGVGNIQYF. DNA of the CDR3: TGCAGTGCTAGCGTCGGAGTTGGAAACATTCAGTACTTC.

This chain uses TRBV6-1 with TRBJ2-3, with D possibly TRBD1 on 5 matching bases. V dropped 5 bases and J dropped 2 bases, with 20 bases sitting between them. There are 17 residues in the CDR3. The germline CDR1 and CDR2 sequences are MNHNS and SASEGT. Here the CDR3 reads CASSRRQPKGYTDTQYF. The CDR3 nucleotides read TGTGCCAGCAGTAGGAGACAGCCCAAGGGATACACAGATACGCAGTATTTT.

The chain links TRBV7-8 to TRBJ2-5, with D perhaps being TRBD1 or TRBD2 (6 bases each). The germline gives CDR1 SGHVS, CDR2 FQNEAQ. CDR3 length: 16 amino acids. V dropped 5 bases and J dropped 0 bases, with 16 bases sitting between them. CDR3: CASSHPHRDYQETQYF. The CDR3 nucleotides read TGTGCCAGCAGCCACCCTCACAGGGACTACCAAGAGACCCAGTACTTC.

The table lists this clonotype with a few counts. The CDR3 bases are TGCGCCAGCAGCTTAAGGACAGCCGACACCGGGGAGCTGTTTTTT. Translated: CASSLRTADTGELFF. This chain links TRBV5-1 with TRBJ2-2, with D perhaps TRBD1 (6 bases). V lost 2 bases and J 3 bases, leaving 11 bases between the germline ends. There are 15 residues in the CDR3. Germline-derived CDR1 and CDR2 are SGHRS and YFSETQ.

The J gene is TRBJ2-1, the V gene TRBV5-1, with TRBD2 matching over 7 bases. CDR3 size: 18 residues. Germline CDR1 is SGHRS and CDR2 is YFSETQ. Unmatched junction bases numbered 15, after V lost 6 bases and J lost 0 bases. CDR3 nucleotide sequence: TGCGCCAGCACGAGGCGGGCCTCCTGGACTAGCTCCTACAATGAGCAGTTCTTC. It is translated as CASTRRASWTSSYNEQFF.

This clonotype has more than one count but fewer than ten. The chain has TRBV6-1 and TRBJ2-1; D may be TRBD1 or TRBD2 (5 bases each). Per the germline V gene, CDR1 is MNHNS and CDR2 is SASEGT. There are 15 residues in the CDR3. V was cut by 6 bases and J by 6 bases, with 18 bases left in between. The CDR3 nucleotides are TGTGCCAGCAGGCGCCCGGGACCAAATTCCAATGAGCAGTTCTTC. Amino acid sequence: CASRRPGPNSNEQFF.

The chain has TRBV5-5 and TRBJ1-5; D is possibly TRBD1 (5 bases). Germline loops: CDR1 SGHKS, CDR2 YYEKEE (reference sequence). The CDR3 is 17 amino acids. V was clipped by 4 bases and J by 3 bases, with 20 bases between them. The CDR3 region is CASSLGPGRRYNQPQHF. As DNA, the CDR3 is TGTGCCAGCAGCCTCGGGCCAGGGAGAAGGTACAATCAGCCCCAGCATTTT.